This entry describes one T cell receptor beta chain. What it binds is unknown. The primer mix had 60 Vbeta and 13 Jbeta primers. TCRdb keeps only in-frame clones here, not all; method: immunoSEQ multiplex PCR. The sample holds some 88,000 clones, roughly 71% seen once. The data are from a study of cytomegalovirus exposure and HLA in healthy donors. Study-wide findings and caveats: CMV antigen specificity was confirmed in vitro for a few CMV-associated chains. Some V segments, including TRBV6-2 and TRBV6-3, were excluded as indistinguishable. What a later analysis showed was that several of the most significant clusters appeared linked to common viral pathogens. The later analysis indicated that the majority of CMV-associated TCR beta chains appeared HLA-restricted.

The CDR3 is 15 amino acids. V was trimmed by 0 bases and J by 2 bases, leaving 11 bases between them. Germline values: CDR1 SGHRS, CDR2 YFSETQ. The source material was PBMCs. The rearrangement links TRBV5-1 to TRBJ2-5, with D tentatively TRBD1 (7 bases). This clonotype was sampled from a woman in her late teens or twenties in good health and CMV-seropositive. The CDR3 nucleotides are TGCGCCAGCAGCTTGGCGGCAGGGGGGCAAGAGACCCAGTACTTC. The encoded protein is CASSLAAGGQETQYF.